This T cell receptor (beta chain) derives from a study of cytomegalovirus exposure and HLA in healthy donors. Findings and limits, study-wide: Some public TCRs appeared in many individuals, while most sequences were rare.

Between the trimmed V and J ends, which lost 7 bases and 1 base, there was a span of 7 bases. Germline V gene data show CDR1 as SQVTM and CDR2 as ANQGSEA. The CDR3 runs to 11 residues. Details on this clone: The antigen remains unidentified.

Use of 60 Vbeta and 13 Jbeta primers characterized the PCR. The protocol was immunoSEQ multiplex PCR, while the TCRdb copy is restricted to in-frame clones and leaves out a portion. The sample includes about 210,000 clones, around 82% of them seen just once. The sequenced material came from PBMCs. The rearrangement links TRBV29-1 to TRBJ1-1; the D is unclear. This TCR came from a woman aged 25 to 39 in good health and CMV-seropositive. The CDR3 sequence: CSARWNTEAFF. CDR3 DNA: TGCAGCGCGCGGTGGAACACTGAAGCTTTCTTT.